This T cell receptor beta chain was captured in a study of T cells in localized non-small cell lung cancer. Germline CDR1 and CDR2: MDHEN and SYDVKM. The V gene lost 5 bases and the J gene lost 8 bases, with 10 bases spanning the gap. The CDR3 contains 12 residues. As regards this clone: Its specificity is unknown.

TCRdb's copy holds only in-frame clones and misses some; the assay was immunoSEQ multiplex PCR. The sample includes 13,000 to 15,000 clones, approximately 89% seen only once; the top ten take approximately 2.9%. Study-wide results and limits: Median detection of top 100 tumor clones in adjacent lung was 55 to 60 clones.

This chain joins TRBV28 and TRBJ2-4, with unresolved D. The clonotype comes from a man between 40 and 70 years old with stage III lung adenocarcinoma. The sequencing here drew on peripheral blood mononuclear cells, taken before any cancer treatment. The CDR3 is CASSGSVYIQYF. In DNA, the CDR3 is TGTGCCAGCAGTGGTAGTGTGTACATTCAGTACTTC.